One sample yielded the 24 T cell receptor beta chains listed below, sequenced in a study of T-cell memory formation after mild COVID-19. TCRdb itself ran the 5' RACE reads through MiXCR, one entry per CDR3 protein. This sample has more than 150,000 distinct CDR3 sequences; roughly 20% occur once, and the top ten carry 3% to 4%. The sample was PBMCs or a T cell subset sorted from them (not recorded which). These receptors were collected from a man younger than 35 who had mild COVID-19 (a few samples of this study predate the infection). Cell type and time point are not known.

V usage is TRBV7-2 and J usage is TRBJ2-1; 12 bases are a match to TRBD2. Trimming at V came to 5 bases and at J to 3 bases, leaving 8 bases not matched to a gene. Germline values: CDR1 SGHTA, CDR2 FQGNSA. The CDR3 sequence is 17 residues long. CDR3 bases: TGTGCCAGCAGCCCCCGACTAGCGGGGGCCATCTACAATGAGCAGTTCTTC. Encoded protein: CASSPRLAGAIYNEQFF.

The rearrangement uses TRBV5-4 and TRBJ2-7; D is uncertain. From germline, CDR1 is SGHNT and CDR2 YYREEE (reference sequence). CDR3 size: 14 residues. V was cut by 0 bases and J by 2 bases, with 9 bases left in between. The CDR3 coding sequence is TGTGCCAGCAGCTTGGGCGTGGGGACCTACGAGCAGTACGTC. Amino acids: CASSLGVGTYEQYV.

Turning to this clonotype: The junction and the germline gene differ at one end; a read error may be behind it. The CDR3 loop is CASSRDRGANEQLF. The CDR3 bases are TGCGCCAGCAGCCGAGACCGGGGGGCCAATGAGCAGCTCTTC. The J gene is TRBJ2-1, the V gene TRBV4-1; tentative D call: TRBD2 (7 bases). The CDR3 spans 14 residues. CDR1 is MGHRA and CDR2 is YSYEKL in the germline V gene.

This sequence joins TRBV28 and TRBJ1-5, with D possibly matching TRBD1 (6 bases). Germline V gene sequence: CDR1 MDHEN, CDR2 SYDVKM. The length of the CDR3 is 20 residues. V was trimmed by 3 bases and J by 3 bases, leaving 27 bases between them. Here the CDR3 DNA reads TGTGCCAGCAGTTTTTTCAGCCCGATCGGGGGGCGATATGCCAATCAGCCCCAGCATTTT. Translated: CASSFFSPIGGRYANQPQHF. Supplemented by reference TRBV28 and TRBJ1-5, the full variable domain reads DVKVTQSSRYLVKRTGEKVFLECVQDMDHENMFWYRQDPGLGLRLIYFSYDVKMKEKGDIPEGYSVSREKKERFSLILESASTNQTSMYLCASSFFSPIGGRYANQPQHFGDGTRLSIL.

V is TRBV6-5 and J is TRBJ1-5; no reliable D call. The germline gives CDR1 MNHEY, CDR2 SVGAGI. This CDR3 has 13 amino acids. The V gene lost 4 bases and the J gene lost 6 bases, with 10 bases spanning the gap. The CDR3 sequence is CASSSTRTQPQHF. The CDR3 bases are TGTGCCAGCAGTTCCACACGCACTCAGCCCCAGCATTTT.

This chain links TRBV7-8 with TRBJ1-2; tentative D call: TRBD1 (5 bases). CDR3 length: 14 amino acids. Germline V gene data show CDR1 as SGHVS and CDR2 as FQNEAQ. Trimming cost V 1 base and J 6 bases, with 12 bases left between them. The CDR3 coding sequence is TGTGCCAGCAGCTTAGATAGGGGTAGTGATGGCTACACCTTC. This gives the protein CASSLDRGSDGYTF.

J is TRBJ2-5 and V is TRBV28; the D is unclear. Germline CDR1 MDHEN, CDR2 SYDVKM. This CDR3 comprises 12 residues. The germline V and J ends were trimmed by 8 bases and 2 bases, with 9 bases remaining between them. CDR3 in amino acids: CASARPQETQYF. CDR3 DNA: TGTGCCAGCGCGCGGCCTCAAGAGACCCAGTACTTC.

This clonotype has more than one count but fewer than ten. V usage is TRBV2 and J usage is TRBJ2-5, with 8 bases that match TRBD2. CDR3 length: 12 residues. Germline V gene sequence: CDR1 SNHLY, CDR2 FYNNEI. The trim removed 9 bases at V and 3 bases at J, leaving 3 bases unmatched. In nucleotides, the CDR3 is TGTGCCAGGCGGGGGGACGAAGAGACCCAGTACTTC. This gives the protein CARRGDEETQYF.

Many counts were recorded for this clonotype. The rearrangement uses TRBV4-3 and TRBJ2-3; the D gene is possibly TRBD1 (6 bases). The V gene lost 3 bases and the J gene lost 0 bases, with 7 bases spanning the gap. The CDR3 loop spans 14 amino acids. The germline gives CDR1 LGHNA, CDR2 YSLEER. This CDR3 reads CASSQGASTDTQYF. The CDR3 nucleotides are TGCGCCAGCAGCCAGGGGGCTAGCACAGATACGCAGTATTTT.

This clonotype came up a few times. V gene TRBV12-3 or TRBV12-4 combines with J gene TRBJ2-5; 13 bases match TRBD2. The length of the CDR3 is 16 residues. The J segment lost 5 bases and the V segment lost 3 bases, leaving 6 bases of the junction unmatched. The CDR3 here is CASSFGLAGAGETQYF. The DNA of the CDR3 is TGTGCCAGCAGTTTTGGACTAGCGGGGGCTGGGGAGACCCAGTACTTC.

This chain uses TRBV20-1 with TRBJ1-2; 7 nucleotides match TRBD1. V was pared by 3 bases and J by 4 bases, with 8 bases of the junction left unmatched. Germline CDR1 and CDR2: DFQATT and SNEGSKA (reference sequence). The CDR3 length is 14 residues. DNA of the CDR3: TGCAGTGCTAGTTCCGGGACAGCCTCCTATGGCTACACCTTC. Protein sequence: CSASSGTASYGYTF.

This rearrangement joins TRBV24-1 to TRBJ2-7; D gene uncertain. The CDR3 loop spans 11 amino acids. Germline V lookup: CDR1 KGHDR, CDR2 SFDVKD. The V gene lost 6 bases and the J gene lost 4 bases, with 6 bases spanning the gap. The CDR3 bases are TGTGCCACCAGTAGGTTATACGAGCAGTACGTC. Protein sequence: CATSRLYEQYV.

J is TRBJ2-7 and V is TRBV2; 9 nucleotides line up with TRBD2. With V trimmed by 4 bases and J by 5 bases, 3 bases remained unmatched. This CDR3 is 13 amino acids long. CDR1 SNHLY and CDR2 FYNNEI come from the germline V gene. CDR3 coding DNA: TGTGCCAGCAGTGTGGTAGCGGGAGACGAGCAGTACGTC. Its protein product is CASSVVAGDEQYV.

This clonotype has only a few counts. The J gene is TRBJ1-5, the V gene TRBV7-9; TRBD1 aligns across 10 bases. Germline CDR1 and CDR2: SEHNR and FQNEAQ (reference sequence). This CDR3 is 14 amino acids long. V was clipped by 7 bases and J by 5 bases; unmatched bases: 5. CDR3 in DNA: TGTGCCAGCAACTATGGACAGGGGGATCAGCCCCAGCATTTT. Translated: CASNYGQGDQPQHF.

The chain recombines TRBV6-4 with TRBJ1-5; D gene uncertain. Germline-derived CDR1 and CDR2 are MRHNA and SNTAGT. V was clipped by 8 bases and J by 4 bases, with 12 bases between them. CDR3 length: 13 amino acids. CDR3 residues: CASAKEENQPQHF. Here the CDR3 DNA reads TGTGCCAGCGCGAAGGAGGAGAATCAGCCCCAGCATTTT.

This clonotype was detected a few times. The rearrangement uses TRBV6-2 or TRBV6-3 and TRBJ1-1, with D uncertain. The V end was cut by 4 bases, the J end by 1 base, with 7 bases between. The CDR3 sequence is 13 residues long. The germline V gene has CDR1 MNHEY and CDR2 SVGEGT. The CDR3 DNA sequence: TGTGCCAGCAGTTCGGTCGGGAACACTGAAGCTTTCTTT. Encoded protein: CASSSVGNTEAFF.

The CDR3 region has the DNA TGTGCCAGCTCACCGCAGGGGACCTCTGGAAACACCATATATTTT. Its translation: CASSPQGTSGNTIYF. This sequence joins TRBV18 and TRBJ1-3; the D gene is possibly TRBD1 (6 bases). The length of the CDR3 is 15 residues. V shed 3 bases and J shed 0 bases, with 9 bases lying between them. Germline CDR1 KGHSH, CDR2 LQKENI.

V and J are TRBV6-5 and TRBJ1-2, with 7 bases that match TRBD1. Germline V gives CDR1 MNHEY, CDR2 SVGAGI. V was pared by 5 bases and J by 4 bases, with 7 bases of the junction left unmatched. The CDR3 has 14 residues. The CDR3 nucleotides are TGTGCCAGCAGTGGTGGGACAGCCCGCTATGGCTACACCTTC. Translated: CASSGGTARYGYTF.

J is TRBJ1-1 and V is TRBV27, with no clear D. The CDR3 runs to 14 residues. The germline gives CDR1 MNHEY, CDR2 SMNVEV (reference sequence). V shed 1 base and J shed 7 bases, with 13 bases lying between them. The CDR3 sequence: CASSLFGENGEAFF. DNA for the CDR3: TGTGCCAGCAGTTTATTCGGGGAAAACGGTGAAGCTTTCTTT.

The V call is TRBV5-1, the J call TRBJ2-1; D ambiguous. Trimming shortened V by 3 bases and J by 0 bases, and 10 bases separated the two germline ends. The CDR3 has 15 residues. Germline loops: CDR1 SGHRS, CDR2 YFSETQ. CDR3 residues: CASSWAPSSYNEQFF. The CDR3 region has the DNA TGCGCCAGCAGCTGGGCACCCAGCTCCTACAATGAGCAGTTCTTC.

This clonotype was detected only a few times. The chain recombines TRBV6-6 with TRBJ1-1; tentatively, D is TRBD1 (5 bases). The CDR3 covers 14 residues. With 7 bases removed from V and 5 bases from J, the gap between germline ends came to 17 bases. Germline V CDR1 and CDR2: MNHNY, SVGAGI (reference sequence). CDR3: CASTQGPLRTEAFF. CDR3 DNA sequence: TGTGCCAGCACCCAGGGACCGCTTCGTACTGAAGCTTTCTTT.

The table lists this clonotype with a few counts. The CDR3 loop is CSASFAGYGNTIYF. CDR3 nucleotide sequence: TGCAGTGCATCGTTTGCGGGGTACGGAAACACCATATATTTT. The rearrangement links TRBV20-1 to TRBJ1-3; D unresolved. The CDR3 extends over 14 amino acids. The V end lost 6 bases, the J end lost 4 bases, and 16 bases lay between the germline ends. Germline V gene sequence: CDR1 DFQATT, CDR2 SNEGSKA (reference sequence).

The gene calls are TRBV20-1 and TRBJ2-3; TRBD1 aligns across 8 bases. V trimming: 6 bases; J trimming: 3 bases; junction bases outside the gene matches: 5. The CDR3 has 13 amino acids. Germline V CDR1 and CDR2: DFQATT, SNEGSKA (reference sequence). The CDR3, as DNA: TGCAGTGCCGTCCGACAGGGGACAGATACGCAGTATTTT. It translates to CSAVRQGTDTQYF.

This chain connects TRBV15 to TRBJ1-5; no firm D call. This CDR3 is built from 12 residues. Germline V CDR1 and CDR2: LNHNV, YYDKDF (reference sequence). The V gene lost 0 bases and the J gene lost 11 bases, with 8 bases spanning the gap. CDR3 region: CATSREWGAQHF. CDR3 DNA: TGTGCCACCAGCAGAGAGTGGGGTGCCCAGCATTTT.